This TCR beta chain stems from a study of blood T cell repertoires in COVID-19. Looking at the study overall: Researchers got acute and convalescent COVID-19 samples from the United States, Italy and Spain.

The germline V gene has CDR1 KGHSH and CDR2 LQKENI. The CDR3 is 16 residues long. The V gene lost 3 bases and the J gene lost 3 bases, with 18 bases spanning the gap. Data came from immunoSEQ multiplex PCR; TCRdb stores just in-frame clones and leaves some out. The data show nearly 300,000 clones, 89% seen once. Exposed participants came across a COVID-19 case within 2 weeks before study entry. Sequencing used PBMCs or T cells enriched from blood (not recorded which). The sequence derives from a woman aged 50 to 60 who had been exposed to COVID-19. This chain uses TRBV18 with TRBJ2-7; D is perhaps TRBD2 (5 bases). CDR3 residues: CASSPTGRGGYYEQYF. CDR3 DNA: TGTGCCAGCTCACCGACGGGGAGAGGCGGCTACTACGAGCAGTACTTC. Full variable domain (outside the CDR3, taken from reference TRBV18 and TRBJ2-7): NAGVMQNPRHLVRRRGQEARLRCSPMKGHSHVYWYRQLPEEGLKFMVYLQKENIIDESGMPKERFSAEFPKEGPSILRIQQVVRGDSAAYFCASSPTGRGGYYEQYFGPGTRLTVT.